The 30 T cell receptor beta chains below come from one sample, sequenced in a study of Ad26.COV2.S vaccination and SARS-CoV-2 variants. Treatment given: approximately 18 received Ad26.COV2.S at low or high dose, single or two shots; 5 received placebo; per-sample allocation not given. Collection of the samples took place on day 63 after the first injection of vaccine or placebo. Using immunoSEQ multiplex PCR, the repertoire was profiled, and TCRdb retains in-frame clones only, with some absent. Here the sample spans around 370,000 clones, 80% to 90% being singletons. Sequenced material: peripheral blood, taken in a trial of Ad26.COV2.S vaccine versus placebo. All receptors derive from a person between 18 and 65 years old who received the Ad26.COV2.S COVID-19 vaccine or a placebo.

The rearrangement uses TRBV11-3 and TRBJ2-1; 7 bases agree with TRBD2. From germline, CDR1 is SGHNT and CDR2 YENEEA. This CDR3 contains 14 residues. Trimming at V came to 3 bases and at J to 5 bases, leaving 4 bases not matched to a gene. CDR3 region: CASSFTSVNNEQFF. As DNA, the CDR3 is TGTGCCAGCAGCTTCACTAGCGTGAACAATGAGCAGTTCTTC.

This chain connects TRBV19 to TRBJ2-5; D could derive from TRBD1 or TRBD2 (5 bases each). The CDR3 runs 12 residues. Germline CDR1 is LNHDA and CDR2 is SQIVND (reference sequence). V gave up 1 base and J gave up 5 bases, with 5 bases separating them. CDR3 loop: CASSIGDETQYF. The CDR3 nucleotides read TGTGCCAGTAGTATAGGGGACGAGACCCAGTACTTC. The entire variable domain, with the rest obtained from reference TRBV19 and TRBJ2-5, is as follows: DGGITQSPKYLFRKEGQNVTLSCEQNLNHDAMYWYRQDPGQGLRLIYYSQIVNDFQKGDIAEGYSVSREKKESFPLTVTSAQKNPTAFYLCASSIGDETQYFGPGTRLLVL.

This clone was observed once. This sequence joins TRBV10-2 and TRBJ2-3; D possibly uses TRBD1 or TRBD2 (7 bases each). This CDR3 contains 17 residues. The germline CDR1 and CDR2 sequences are WSHSY and SAAADI. Trimming shortened V by 6 bases and J by 1 base, and 20 bases separated the two germline ends. The CDR3 loop reads CASSPGGGPVGTDTQYF. CDR3 nucleotide sequence: TGCGCCAGCAGCCCAGGGGGAGGGCCGGTTGGCACAGATACGCAGTATTTT.

The chain is built from TRBV2 and TRBJ2-1, with TRBD2 matching 10 bases. The CDR3 loop spans 16 amino acids. Germline lookup yields CDR1 SNHLY and CDR2 FYNNEI. Germline trimming cut 6 bases from V and 4 bases from J; bases unmatched to any gene: 9. In nucleotides, the CDR3 is TGTGCCAGCAGCGACTGGACTAGCGGAAGATACAATGAGCAGTTCTTC. Translating it yields CASSDWTSGRYNEQFF.

This chain joins TRBV7-9 and TRBJ1-2, with D possibly being TRBD1 (5 bases). The CDR3 contains 12 residues. CDR1 is SEHNR, CDR2 FQNEAQ, per germline (reference sequence). Deletions cut 9 bases from V and 5 bases from J, with 13 bases between. CDR3 DNA: TGTGCCAGTGGCAGGGATACGTATGGCTACACCTTC. This sequence encodes CASGRDTYGYTF.

This chain connects TRBV11-2 to TRBJ2-3; a weak D match, TRBD2 (6 bases). V dropped 3 bases and J dropped 0 bases, with 19 bases sitting between them. Germline V gene sequence: CDR1 SGHAT, CDR2 FQNNGV. The CDR3 totals 18 residues. Here the CDR3 DNA reads TGTGCCAGCAGCTTGGGAGGTAGGGCCACCACTAGCACAGATACGCAGTATTTT. Its protein is CASSLGGRATTSTDTQYF.

This rearrangement joins TRBV4-1 to TRBJ1-3; 7 bases align to TRBD1. The CDR3 is made up of 16 amino acids. V shed 3 bases and J 0 bases; nucleotides not matched to a gene: 5. The germline CDR1 and CDR2 sequences are MGHRA and YSYEKL. The CDR3 nucleotides are TGCGCCAGCAGCCAGAGACAGGGAAGCTCTGGAAACACCATATATTTT. It specifies CASSQRQGSSGNTIYF.

This rearrangement joins TRBV20-1 to TRBJ1-1; possibly TRBD1 for D (6 bases). Germline CDR1 is DFQATT and CDR2 is SNEGSKA (reference sequence). Trimming stripped 5 bases from V and 8 bases from J, with 9 bases between. This CDR3 is built from 10 residues. The DNA of the CDR3 is TGCAGTGCTTATGACAGGGAAGCTTTCTTT. This encodes CSAYDREAFF.

The chain employs TRBV4-3 and TRBJ2-1, with D perhaps TRBD1 (6 bases). From germline, CDR1 is LGHNA and CDR2 YSLEER. This CDR3 is built from 18 residues. Trimming took off 2 bases at V and 3 bases at J, with 20 bases between the two ends. The CDR3 sequence: CASSQPPYPQGLYNEQFF. CDR3 nucleotides: TGCGCCAGCAGCCAACCTCCCTACCCCCAGGGGCTCTACAATGAGCAGTTCTTC.

This clone was counted only a few times. The V gene is TRBV30, the J gene TRBJ2-7; TRBD2 matches 9 bases. The CDR3 is 12 amino acids. CDR1 is GTSNPN and CDR2 is SVGIG in the germline V gene (reference sequence). With 5 bases clipped from V and 4 bases from J, the junction kept 3 bases outside the gene matches. The CDR3 sequence: CAWGTSSYEQYF. The CDR3, as DNA: TGTGCCTGGGGGACTAGCAGTTACGAGCAGTACTTC.

This clone showed up just once. This sequence joins TRBV11-2 and TRBJ1-4; D remains ambiguous. The V and J ends lost 5 bases and 8 bases respectively, with 15 bases between them. Germline-derived CDR1 and CDR2 are SGHAT and FQNNGV. The CDR3 extends over 14 amino acids. In nucleotides, the CDR3 is TGTGCCAGCAGCGGCCTGGGGAGGCACGAAAAACTGTTTTTT. This translates into CASSGLGRHEKLFF.

CDR3 sequence: CASSFVGEGRGKTQYF. In nucleotides, the CDR3 is TGCGCCAGCAGCTTTGTGGGTGAGGGACGAGGGAAGACCCAGTACTTC. The rearrangement links TRBV5-1 to TRBJ2-5; D tentatively reads TRBD1 or TRBD2 (5 bases each). This CDR3 has 16 amino acids. Germline assignment: CDR1 SGHRS and CDR2 YFSETQ. The ends were cut back, 2 bases at V and 6 bases at J, with 20 bases in the middle.

The chain has TRBV7-9 and TRBJ2-7, with TRBD2 identical over 7 bases. CDR3 size: 14 residues. Germline V gene lookup returns CDR1 SEHNR and CDR2 FQNEAQ (reference sequence). The junction had 5 bases not matched to a gene; V was cut back by 3 bases and J by 3 bases. CDR3 region: CASSLSGKNYEQYF. The CDR3 coding sequence is TGTGCCAGCAGCTTGAGCGGGAAGAACTACGAGCAGTACTTC.

This clone was counted between two and nine times. V usage is TRBV27 and J usage is TRBJ1-1, with D maybe TRBD1 (5 bases). Germline loops: CDR1 MNHEY, CDR2 SMNVEV (reference sequence). This CDR3 has 14 amino acids. V lost 4 bases and J lost 12, with 21 bases in between. The CDR3 protein is CASSSPIRGPGTFF. Here the CDR3 DNA reads TGTGCCAGCAGTTCCCCAATACGGGGCCCTGGGACTTTCTTT.

The chain uses TRBV7-9 and TRBJ2-7; D not resolved. Deletions cut 4 bases from V and 3 bases from J, with 10 bases between. The length of the CDR3 is 13 residues. Germline V lookup: CDR1 SEHNR, CDR2 FQNEAQ (reference sequence). The CDR3 sequence: CASSSYEVYEQYF. For the CDR3, the DNA is TGTGCCAGCAGCTCGTATGAGGTCTACGAGCAGTACTTC.

This chain connects TRBV29-1 to TRBJ2-5; 11 positions match TRBD2. After removal of 5 bases from V and 4 bases from J, the junction contained 3 bases not matched to a gene. The CDR3 contains 13 residues. Germline V gene data show CDR1 as SQVTM and CDR2 as ANQGSEA. CDR3 coding DNA: TGCAGCGTTCCCGGGACTAGCGGAGAGACCCAGTACTTC. Amino acid sequence: CSVPGTSGETQYF.

The J gene is TRBJ1-4, the V gene TRBV21-1. TRBV21-1 is flagged as a pseudogene. CDR3 length equals 21 residues. Here the CDR3 DNA reads TGTGCCAGCAGCAAAGCCTCACTGAGGGAGAGATGGTTAAGGACTAATGAAAAACTGTTTTTT. This encodes CASSKASLRERWLRTNEKLFF.

The chain couples TRBV19 to TRBJ1-5; D call uncertain. CDR1 is LNHDA, CDR2 SQIVND, per germline (reference sequence). V was trimmed by 6 bases and J by 3 bases, leaving 15 bases between them. CDR3 length: 15 residues. DNA of the CDR3: TGTGCCAGTAGGGACGGAGCGCCAAACAATCAGCCCCAGCATTTT. This gives the protein CASRDGAPNNQPQHF.

The chain recombines TRBV15 with TRBJ2-7; tentatively, D is TRBD1 or TRBD2 (5 bases each). CDR3 length equals 15 residues. The germline V and J ends were trimmed by 1 base and 4 bases, with 14 bases remaining between them. Germline CDR1 reads LNHNV; CDR2 reads YYDKDF (reference sequence). DNA for the CDR3: TGTGCCACCAGCAGAGGAGGGGCCCTCAAATACGAGCAGTACTTC. It encodes CATSRGGALKYEQYF.

The chain links TRBV5-1 to TRBJ1-2, with D uncertain. V was pared by 4 bases and J by 6 bases, with 13 bases between. The CDR3 consists of 13 residues. CDR1 is SGHRS and CDR2 is YFSETQ in the germline V gene. The CDR3 nucleotides are TGCGCCAGCAGCGCCGGAGGATTCAATGGCTACACCTTC. Translation gives CASSAGGFNGYTF.

A remark on this clone: Other DNA sequences of this sample code for an identical CDR3. The V and J genes are TRBV12-3 or TRBV12-4 and TRBJ2-3; no reliable D call. V lost 3 bases and J 5 bases, leaving 6 bases between the germline ends. The CDR3 contains 12 residues. The CDR3 DNA is TGTGCCAGCAGTTTTGTGGGAGATACGCAGTATTTT. Translating it yields CASSFVGDTQYF.

This clone was counted many times. The CDR3 DNA is TGTGCCAGCACGAGGGATTCTGGAAACACCATATATTTT. This gives the protein CASTRDSGNTIYF. The chain couples TRBV12-3 or TRBV12-4 to TRBJ1-3, with D unclear. Trimming took off 7 bases at V and 1 base at J, with 8 bases between the two ends. This CDR3 comprises 13 residues.

The rearrangement joins TRBV7-9 to TRBJ2-7; perhaps D is TRBD1 or TRBD2 (5 bases each). From germline, CDR1 is SEHNR and CDR2 FQNEAQ (reference sequence). The V end lost 5 bases, the J end lost 2 bases, and 10 bases lay between the germline ends. This CDR3 is 13 amino acids long. The CDR3: CASSGDGPYEQYF. CDR3 sequence (DNA): TGTGCCAGCAGCGGGGACGGACCCTACGAGCAGTACTTC.

The rearrangement links TRBV5-1 to TRBJ2-7, with no clear D. CDR1 SGHRS and CDR2 YFSETQ come from the germline V gene. Trimming took off 1 base at V and 3 bases at J, with 8 bases between the two ends. The CDR3 is made up of 13 amino acids. DNA for the CDR3: TGCGCCAGCAGCTTGAACAGAGACTACGAGCAGTACTTC. This translates into CASSLNRDYEQYF.

V and J are TRBV30 and TRBJ1-3; D perhaps matches TRBD1 (6 bases). The CDR3 length is 14 residues. Germline CDR1 is GTSNPN and CDR2 is SVGIG (reference sequence). V lost 8 bases to trimming and J lost 0 bases, with 14 bases between them. CDR3 nucleotide sequence: TGTGCCGTAAAACAGGGAAACTCTGGAAACACCATATATTTT. Its protein is CAVKQGNSGNTIYF.

The rearrangement joins TRBV5-6 to TRBJ2-7; 8 bases fit TRBD1. Unmatched junction bases numbered 5, after V lost 2 bases and J lost 4 bases. Per the germline V gene, CDR1 is SGHDT and CDR2 is YYEEEE. The CDR3 is made up of 14 amino acids. CDR3 residues: CASSLPTGGYEQYF. The CDR3 bases are TGTGCCAGCAGCTTACCAACAGGGGGGTACGAGCAGTACTTC.

CDR3 residues: CASRGLAGRPEDEQFF. The CDR3 region has the DNA TGTGCCAGTAGAGGGCTAGCGGGACGACCTGAGGATGAGCAGTTCTTC. The rearrangement links TRBV19 to TRBJ2-1; TRBD2 matches at 9 bases. CDR3 size: 16 residues. Looked up from germline, CDR1 is LNHDA and CDR2 is SQIVND (reference sequence). Unmatched junction bases numbered 14, after V lost 6 bases and J lost 8 bases.

The V gene is TRBV6-2 or TRBV6-3, the J gene TRBJ1-5; TRBD1 agrees at 8 bases. Germline V CDR1 and CDR2: MNHEY, SVGEGT. Trimming took 4 bases from V and 8 from J; bases not matched to a gene: 10. The CDR3 has 15 residues. CDR3 coding DNA: TGTGCCAGCAGTTCCCACAGGGGGGGTCAAAAGCCCCAGCATTTT. Translation gives CASSSHRGGQKPQHF.

This chain connects TRBV7-6 to TRBJ1-4; D is uncertain. V lost 1 base, J lost 7 bases, and 10 bases lay in between. The germline V gene encodes CDR1 SGHVS and CDR2 FNYEAQ. The CDR3 totals 14 residues. This CDR3 is CASSLGVGFEKLFF. CDR3 DNA sequence: TGTGCCAGCAGCTTAGGGGTAGGGTTTGAAAAACTGTTTTTT.

The chain's CDR3 is CASSIPGFGYTF. As DNA, the CDR3 is TGTGCCAGTAGTATCCCAGGGTTTGGCTACACCTTC. The chain joins TRBV19 to TRBJ1-2; weak D call: TRBD1 (5 bases). The CDR3 consists of 12 residues. Germline V CDR1 and CDR2: LNHDA, SQIVND (reference sequence). The V end was cut by 3 bases, the J end by 7 bases, with 9 bases between.